A selection of T cell receptor beta chains follows, all from one sample in a study. TCRdb redid the calling of the reads with MiXCR, one entry per CDR3 protein. The table includes some 4,500 distinct CDR3 sequences, 7% to 9% detected once. The sequenced sample consisted of CD4+ T cells from synovial fluid. The receptors come from a human donor with rheumatoid arthritis. CDR3s leave out the opening cysteine and the closing phenylalanine or tryptophan.

v_call,j_call,cdr3_aa
TRBV20-1,TRBJ1-5,SARVGTLRDQPQH
TRBV25-1,TRBJ2-2,ASSASGYTGELF
TRBV18,TRBJ1-1,ASSERQSLNTEAF
TRBV19,TRBJ2-1,ASSTDRGRISSYNEQF
TRBV12-3/TRBV12-4,TRBJ2-5,ASSLPESQETQY
TRBV12-3/TRBV12-4,TRBJ2-2,ASTKGGYANTGELF
TRBV13,TRBJ2-7,ASSSSDGRSSYEQY
TRBV20-1,TRBJ1-4,SASGLGDDEKLF
TRBV5-6,TRBJ1-2,ASSILGGNNYGYT
TRBV6-1,TRBJ1-5,ASSERPPYSNQPQH
TRBV2,TRBJ1-6,ASSPGADSPLH
TRBV12-3/TRBV12-4,TRBJ2-5,ASSLSGQETQY
TRBV20-1,TRBJ1-2,SAQEDRYGYT
TRBV4-2,TRBJ2-1,ASRGYNEQF
TRBV10-3,TRBJ2-7,AIKVASGSVSDEQY
TRBV19,TRBJ1-6,ASRTGHRDGALH
TRBV7-9,TRBJ1-2,ASSRGLWDGYT
TRBV18,TRBJ1-1,ASSPGTGRTEAF
TRBV11-2,TRBJ2-1,ASSTQSSEQF
TRBV19,TRBJ2-1,ASSRRQGGSNEQF
TRBV7-3,TRBJ2-2,ASSRDRESAGELF
TRBV5-6,TRBJ1-5,ASSLLAANQPQH
TRBV6-2/TRBV6-3,TRBJ2-7,ASCRTGGNEQY
TRBV7-2,TRBJ2-3,ASSTALSTDTQY
TRBV19,TRBJ2-1,ASSIQGSSEQF
TRBV10-3,TRBJ2-3,AISDLRQGVSTDTQY
TRBV7-3,TRBJ2-1,ASSLMGRDDEQF
TRBV9,TRBJ2-5,ASSSPGGETQY
TRBV18,TRBJ2-7,ASSPGDGEQY
TRBV20-1,TRBJ2-3,SARPEGVGTDTQY
TRBV11-3,TRBJ1-2,ASSLDARGWGYT
TRBV7-9,TRBJ2-1,ASSEGQGGVNEQF
TRBV20-1,TRBJ1-2,SARVPDREGGYT
TRBV13,TRBJ2-7,ASSYNRGHEQY
TRBV29-1,TRBJ2-5,SVEGTGDGYQETQY
TRBV5-1,TRBJ2-7,ASSPGTGPEQY
TRBV3-1,TRBJ2-5,ASSLSSETQY
TRBV5-4,TRBJ1-3,ASSSDSRSGNTIY
TRBV6-5,TRBJ1-3,ASARGSFTGNTIY
TRBV7-9,TRBJ2-1,ASTHGGGFYNEQF
TRBV28,TRBJ1-4,ATMVQGPTTNEKLF
TRBV18,TRBJ1-1,ASSRQTNTEAF
TRBV2,TRBJ2-7,ASRANAYEQY
TRBV20-1,TRBJ2-2,SARDRAGSSNTGELF
TRBV29-1,TRBJ1-1,SAGGGMNTEAF
TRBV29-1,TRBJ2-1,SVDPAGYNEQF